Presented here are 10 T cell receptor beta chains from one specimen sequenced in a study of Graves' ophthalmopathy and Graves' hyperthyroidism. TCR beta CDR3 amplification used RNA transcripts. HTBI-primed RT-PCR formed the first round, and a multiplex PCR formed the second. MiXCR, run by TCRdb on the multiplex PCR reads, gives a single entry per CDR3 protein. This sample has 150,000 to 200,000 distinct CDR3 sequences, with 30% to 45% found just once. Specimen: peripheral blood. Source of these receptors: a woman in her thirties or forties with Graves' ophthalmopathy.

The gene calls are TRBV13 and TRBJ2-7, with a tentative D call TRBD2 (6 bases). The CDR3 contains 13 residues. V was cut by 2 bases and J by 7 bases, with 12 bases left in between. CDR1 is PRHDT and CDR2 is FYEKMQ in the germline V gene (reference sequence). CDR3 region: CASSLRGVREQYF. DNA for the CDR3: TGTGCCAGCAGCTTACGCGGGGTAAGGGAGCAGTACTTC.

This clonotype was seen a few times. V and J are TRBV6-2 or TRBV6-3 and TRBJ2-7, with 12 bases lining up with TRBD2. Trimming took 4 bases from V and 6 from J; bases not matched to a gene: 4. Germline loops: CDR1 MNHEY, CDR2 SVGEGT. The CDR3 is 14 residues long. DNA for the CDR3: TGTGCCAGCAGTTTCGGACTAGCGGGACCCGAGCAGTACTTC. Encoded protein: CASSFGLAGPEQYF.

The chain couples TRBV12-3 or TRBV12-4 to TRBJ2-2, with 14 bases lining up with TRBD2. V lost 3 bases to trimming and J lost 4 bases; unmatched junction nucleotides: 7. The CDR3 sequence is 18 residues long. In nucleotides, the CDR3 is TGTGCCAGCAGTTTTTGGAGACTAGCGGGAGGGCTCACCGGGGAGCTGTTTTTT. Translation: CASSFWRLAGGLTGELFF.

The sample holds many counts of this clonotype. The gene calls are TRBV6-5 and TRBJ1-2, with 7 bases matching TRBD1. V shed 6 bases and J 3 bases; nucleotides not matched to a gene: 4. Per the germline V gene, CDR1 is MNHEY and CDR2 is SVGAGI. This CDR3 region has 13 residues. The CDR3: CASRTGRDYGYTF. The CDR3 coding sequence is TGTGCCAGCAGGACAGGGAGGGACTATGGCTACACCTTC.

This clonotype occurred many times. The chain recombines TRBV7-2 with TRBJ1-1; D is unresolved. Between the trimmed V and J ends, which lost 0 bases and 0 bases, there was a span of 8 bases. The germline V gene encodes CDR1 SGHTA and CDR2 FQGNSA. There are 15 residues in the CDR3. This chain's CDR3 is CASSLARTMNTEAFF. The CDR3 nucleotides are TGTGCCAGCAGCTTAGCTCGAACCATGAACACTGAAGCTTTCTTT.

The chain couples TRBV5-1 to TRBJ2-7; TRBD2 agrees at 9 bases. Germline CDR1 reads SGHRS; CDR2 reads YFSETQ. The CDR3 has 15 amino acids. The V segment lost 0 bases and the J segment 5 bases; nucleotides outside the gene matches: 6. The CDR3 sequence: CASSLEGAGGDEQYF. CDR3 sequence (DNA): TGCGCCAGCAGCTTGGAGGGCGCGGGAGGGGACGAGCAGTACTTC. Combining the CDR3 with reference TRBV5-1 and TRBJ2-7 gives the whole variable domain KAGVTQTPRYLIKTRGQQVTLSCSPISGHRSVSWYQQTPGQGLQFLFEYFSETQRNKGNFPGRFSGRQFSNSRSEMNVSTLELGDSALYLCASSLEGAGGDEQYFGPGTRLTVT.

This clonotype was counted only a few times. V usage is TRBV20-1 and J usage is TRBJ2-7, with D perhaps matching TRBD2 (6 bases). Trimming removed 0 bases at V and 3 bases at J, with 18 bases between. The CDR3 totals 16 residues. Germline V CDR1 and CDR2: DFQATT, SNEGSKA (reference sequence). CDR3 bases: TGCAGTGCTAGAGATCCCTTGGGCGGGGATCACTACGAGCAGTACTTC. This encodes CSARDPLGGDHYEQYF.

V usage is TRBV11-3 and J usage is TRBJ2-5; TRBD2 matches 10 bases. This CDR3 has 16 amino acids. V was clipped by 5 bases and J by 4 bases; unmatched bases: 10. In germline, CDR1 is SGHNT, CDR2 YENEEA. The CDR3 region is CASSHTSGNVVETQYF. The CDR3 DNA follows: TGTGCCAGCAGCCATACTAGCGGGAACGTTGTAGAGACCCAGTACTTC.

The chain is built from TRBV10-1 and TRBJ2-5; D is perhaps TRBD1 or TRBD2 (6 bases each). CDR1 WNHNN and CDR2 SYGVQD come from the germline V gene (reference sequence). The CDR3 has 13 amino acids. Trimming shortened V by 3 bases and J by 5 bases, and 10 bases separated the two germline ends. CDR3 bases: TGCGCCAGCAGTGATACAGGGAGGGAGACCCAGTACTTC. It codes for CASSDTGRETQYF.

V and J are TRBV24-1 and TRBJ1-1; 8 nucleotides match TRBD1. Per the germline V gene, CDR1 is KGHDR and CDR2 is SFDVKD. After removal of 6 bases from V and 7 bases from J, the junction contained 6 bases not matched to a gene. The CDR3 sequence is 13 residues long. The CDR3 loop reads CATSKTGADEAFF. The CDR3 nucleotides read TGTGCCACCAGTAAGACAGGGGCTGATGAAGCTTTCTTT.